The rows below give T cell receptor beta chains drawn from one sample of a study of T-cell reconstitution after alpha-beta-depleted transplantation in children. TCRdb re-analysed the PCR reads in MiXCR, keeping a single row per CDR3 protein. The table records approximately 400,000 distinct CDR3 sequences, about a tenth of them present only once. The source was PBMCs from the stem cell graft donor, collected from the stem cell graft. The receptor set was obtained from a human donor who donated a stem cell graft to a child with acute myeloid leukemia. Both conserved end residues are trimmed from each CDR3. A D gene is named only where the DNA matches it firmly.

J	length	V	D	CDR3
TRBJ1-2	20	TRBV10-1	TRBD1	ASSDYYKGTGGAADVNYGYT
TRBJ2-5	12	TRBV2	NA	ASSPDPGQPTQY
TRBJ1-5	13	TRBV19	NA	ATRLRRDSNQPQH
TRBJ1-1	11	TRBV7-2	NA	ASSWVQDTEAF
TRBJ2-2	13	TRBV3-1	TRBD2	ASSQGWRELGELF
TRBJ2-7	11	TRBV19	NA	ASSIGQPYEQY
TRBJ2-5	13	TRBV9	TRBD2	ASSVMSGSTETQY
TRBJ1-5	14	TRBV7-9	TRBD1	ASSPLGQGSNQPQH
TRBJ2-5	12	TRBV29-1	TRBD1	SVNGQGAKETQY
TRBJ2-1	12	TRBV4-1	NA	ASSFVSPENEQF
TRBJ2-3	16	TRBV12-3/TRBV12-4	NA	ASRIGLLRRNGTDTQY
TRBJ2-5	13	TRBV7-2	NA	ASTRRLHGTETQY
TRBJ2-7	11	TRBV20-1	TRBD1	SASLQGAYEQY
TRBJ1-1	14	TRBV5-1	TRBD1	ASSFRLDRGNTEAF
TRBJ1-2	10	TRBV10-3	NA	AISEPIDGYT
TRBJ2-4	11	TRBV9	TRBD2	ASSPSGGNIQY
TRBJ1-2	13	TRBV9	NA	AISVRTDTNYGYT
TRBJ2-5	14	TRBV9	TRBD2	ASSVGPSGIQETQY
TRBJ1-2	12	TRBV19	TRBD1	ASSPTGDNYGYT
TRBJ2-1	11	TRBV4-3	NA	ASSPTSDNEQF
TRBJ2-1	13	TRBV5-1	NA	ASSLGIGLYNEQF
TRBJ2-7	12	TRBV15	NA	ATSRHRDFYEQY
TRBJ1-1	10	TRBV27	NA	ASAGQNTEAF
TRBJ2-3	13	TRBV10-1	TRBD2	ASSERAGGEDTQY
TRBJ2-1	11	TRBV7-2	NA	ASSLVVGYEQF
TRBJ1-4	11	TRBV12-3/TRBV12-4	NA	ATHRAANEKLF
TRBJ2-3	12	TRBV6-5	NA	ASSYSAGTDTQY
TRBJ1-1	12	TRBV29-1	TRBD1	SVDTGGMNTEAF
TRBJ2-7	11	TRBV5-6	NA	ASSLDGSYEQY
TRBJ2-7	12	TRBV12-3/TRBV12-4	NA	ASRSRTAPYEQY
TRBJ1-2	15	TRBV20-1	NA	SAIIRDGGLTNYGYT
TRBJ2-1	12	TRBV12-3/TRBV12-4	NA	ASSLGGLSNEQF
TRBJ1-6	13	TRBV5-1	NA	ASSLSSGVGSPLH
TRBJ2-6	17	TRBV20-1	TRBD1	SARAPGTGGYSGANVLT
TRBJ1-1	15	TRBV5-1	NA	ASSASSPTASHTEAF
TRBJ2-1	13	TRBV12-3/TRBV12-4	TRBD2	ASSLGLLSYNEQF
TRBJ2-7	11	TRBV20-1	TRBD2	SASPSGPIKQY
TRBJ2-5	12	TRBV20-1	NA	SASERSAFGTQY
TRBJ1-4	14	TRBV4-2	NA	ASSQDWVRGDEKLF
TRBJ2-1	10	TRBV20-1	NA	LAPAPNNEQF
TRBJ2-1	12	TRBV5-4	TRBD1	ASSPGQGAFEQF
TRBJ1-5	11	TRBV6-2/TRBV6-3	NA	ASNDLGRQPQH
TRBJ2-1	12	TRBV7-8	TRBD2	ASSGSSGGDEQF
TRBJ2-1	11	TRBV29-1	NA	SGRGRKYNEQF
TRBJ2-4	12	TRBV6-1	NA	ASTSGGRGNIQY
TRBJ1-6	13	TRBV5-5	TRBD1	ASSLRDRGNSPLH
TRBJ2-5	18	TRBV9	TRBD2	ASSVGPGRRGTPPQETQY
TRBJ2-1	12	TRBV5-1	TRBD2	ASSWGLASDEQF
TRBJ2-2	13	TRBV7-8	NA	ASSLAGTTTGELF
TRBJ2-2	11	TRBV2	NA	ASTQDYTGELF
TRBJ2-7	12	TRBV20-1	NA	SARDLALSYEQY
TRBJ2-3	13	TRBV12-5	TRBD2	ASGFRREGTDTQY